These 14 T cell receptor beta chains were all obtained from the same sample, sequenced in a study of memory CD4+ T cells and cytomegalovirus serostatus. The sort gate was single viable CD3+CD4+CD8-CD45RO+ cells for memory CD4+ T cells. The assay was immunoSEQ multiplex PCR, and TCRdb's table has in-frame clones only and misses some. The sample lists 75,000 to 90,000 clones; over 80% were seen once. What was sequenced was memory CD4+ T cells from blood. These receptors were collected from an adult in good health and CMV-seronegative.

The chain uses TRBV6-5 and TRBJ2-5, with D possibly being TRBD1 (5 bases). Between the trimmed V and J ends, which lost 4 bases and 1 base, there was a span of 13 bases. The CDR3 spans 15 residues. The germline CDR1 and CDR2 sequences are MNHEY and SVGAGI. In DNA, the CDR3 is TGTGCCAGCAGTTCGGCCGACAGCCTCCAAGAGACCCAGTACTTC. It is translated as CASSSADSLQETQYF.

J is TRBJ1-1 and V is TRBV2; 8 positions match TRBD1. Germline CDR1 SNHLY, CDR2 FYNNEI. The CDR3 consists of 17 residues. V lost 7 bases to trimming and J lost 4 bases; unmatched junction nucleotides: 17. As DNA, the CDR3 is TGTGCCAGCACCATATTGAAGACAGGGGCTTTCCTCACTGAAGCTTTCTTT. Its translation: CASTILKTGAFLTEAFF.

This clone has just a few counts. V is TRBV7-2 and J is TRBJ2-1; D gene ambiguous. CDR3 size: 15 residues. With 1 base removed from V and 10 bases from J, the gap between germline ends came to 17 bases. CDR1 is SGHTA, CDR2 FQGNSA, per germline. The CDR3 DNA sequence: TGTGCCAGCAGCTTAGACGTAGGTGTCTGGGCAGAGCAGTTCTTC. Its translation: CASSLDVGVWAEQFF.

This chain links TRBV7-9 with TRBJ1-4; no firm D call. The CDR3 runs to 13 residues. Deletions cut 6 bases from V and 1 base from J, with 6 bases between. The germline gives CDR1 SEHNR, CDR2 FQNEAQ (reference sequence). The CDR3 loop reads CASRIGTNEKLFF. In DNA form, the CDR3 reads TGTGCCAGCAGAATCGGAACTAATGAAAAACTGTTTTTT.

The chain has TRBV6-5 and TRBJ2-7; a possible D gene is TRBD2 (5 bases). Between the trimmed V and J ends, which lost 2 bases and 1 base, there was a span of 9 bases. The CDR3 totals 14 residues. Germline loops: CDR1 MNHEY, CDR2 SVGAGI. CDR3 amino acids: CASSYDGNSYEQYF. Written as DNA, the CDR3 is TGTGCCAGCAGTTACGACGGGAATTCCTACGAGCAGTACTTC.

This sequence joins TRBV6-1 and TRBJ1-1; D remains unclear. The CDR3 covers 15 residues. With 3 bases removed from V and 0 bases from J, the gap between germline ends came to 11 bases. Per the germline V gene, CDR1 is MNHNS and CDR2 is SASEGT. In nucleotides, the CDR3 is TGTGCCAGCAGTGAGAACGGGCCCTTGAACACTGAAGCTTTCTTT. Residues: CASSENGPLNTEAFF.

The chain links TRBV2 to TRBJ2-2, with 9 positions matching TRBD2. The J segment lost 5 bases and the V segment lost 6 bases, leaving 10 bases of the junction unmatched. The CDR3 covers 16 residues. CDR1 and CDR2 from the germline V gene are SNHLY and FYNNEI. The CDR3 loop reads CASRSQAGGWTGELFF. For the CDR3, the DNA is TGTGCCAGCAGATCCCAAGCGGGGGGATGGACCGGGGAGCTGTTTTTT.

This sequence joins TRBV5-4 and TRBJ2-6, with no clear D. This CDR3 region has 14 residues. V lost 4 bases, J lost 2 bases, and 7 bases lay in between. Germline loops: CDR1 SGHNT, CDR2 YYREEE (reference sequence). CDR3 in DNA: TGTGCCAGCAGCGCCGCTCCTGGGGCCAACGTCCTGACTTTC. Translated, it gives CASSAAPGANVLTF.

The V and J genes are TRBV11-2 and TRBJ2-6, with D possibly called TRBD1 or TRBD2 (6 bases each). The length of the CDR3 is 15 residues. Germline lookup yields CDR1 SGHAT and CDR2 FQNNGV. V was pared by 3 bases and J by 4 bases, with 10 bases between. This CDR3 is CASSFTGRGANVLTF. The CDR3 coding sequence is TGTGCCAGCAGCTTCACAGGGAGGGGGGCCAACGTCCTGACTTTC.

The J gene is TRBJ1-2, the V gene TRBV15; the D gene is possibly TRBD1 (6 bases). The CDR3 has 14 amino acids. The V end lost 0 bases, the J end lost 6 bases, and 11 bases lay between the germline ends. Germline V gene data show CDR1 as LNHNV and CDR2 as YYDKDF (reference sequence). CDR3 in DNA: TGTGCCACCAGCAGAGATTGGGGGGGCAATGGCTACACCTTC. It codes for CATSRDWGGNGYTF.

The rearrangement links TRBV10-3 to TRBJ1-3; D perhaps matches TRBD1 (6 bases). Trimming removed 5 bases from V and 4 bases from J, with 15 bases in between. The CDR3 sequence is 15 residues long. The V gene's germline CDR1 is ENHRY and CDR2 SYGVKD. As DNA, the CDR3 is TGTGCCATCAGTAGGGGGGCAGGGGCCGGAAACACCATATATTTT. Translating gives CAISRGAGAGNTIYF.

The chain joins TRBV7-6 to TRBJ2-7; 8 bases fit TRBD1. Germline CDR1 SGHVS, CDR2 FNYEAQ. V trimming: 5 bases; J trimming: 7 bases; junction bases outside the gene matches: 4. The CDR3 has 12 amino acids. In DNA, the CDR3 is TGTGCCAGCAGCATAGACAGGGGAGAGCAGTACTTC. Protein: CASSIDRGEQYF.

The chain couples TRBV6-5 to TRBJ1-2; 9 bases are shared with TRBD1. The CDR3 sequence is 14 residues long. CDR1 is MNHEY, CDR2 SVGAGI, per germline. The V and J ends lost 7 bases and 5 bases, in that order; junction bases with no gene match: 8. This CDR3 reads CASTLGTGWYGYTF. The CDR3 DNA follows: TGTGCCAGCACTCTCGGGACAGGGTGGTATGGCTACACCTTC.

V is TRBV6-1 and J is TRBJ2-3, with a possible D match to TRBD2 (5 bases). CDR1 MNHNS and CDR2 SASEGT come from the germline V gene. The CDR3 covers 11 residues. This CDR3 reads CVIRGTDTQYF. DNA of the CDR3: TGTGTCATCCGGGGAACAGATACGCAGTATTTT.